A selection of T cell receptor beta chains follows, all from one sample in a study of blood T cell repertoires in COVID-19. Some clones are missing from TCRdb's copy, which holds only in-frame ones; the method was immunoSEQ multiplex PCR. The profile covers over 150,000 clones, with around 85% appearing a single time and 20% taken by the ten largest. The specimen was peripheral blood. The receptor source for this set is a man in his sixties or seventies with active or convalescent COVID-19. CDR3s include the opening cysteine and the closing phenylalanine or tryptophan. D genes are given only for firm matches. Clone size is not always given. Where it is, it says once, few, many or a class for expanded clones.

clone size: once
J gene: TRBJ1-1
D gene: .
V gene: TRBV19
CDR3 protein: CASSIARIMNTEAFF
CDR3 DNA: TGTGCCAGTAGTATAGCTAGGATCATGAACACTGAAGCTTTCTTT

clone size: .
J gene: TRBJ2-7
D gene: .
V gene: TRBV2
CDR3 protein: CASTQTGHEQYF
CDR3 DNA: TGTGCCAGCACCCAGACGGGTCACGAGCAGTACTTC

clone size: .
J gene: TRBJ2-1
D gene: TRBD2
V gene: TRBV4-3
CDR3 protein: CASSHGLAGVEYNEQFF
CDR3 DNA: TGCGCCAGCAGCCACGGACTAGCGGGAGTGGAGTACAATGAGCAGTTCTTC

clone size: .
J gene: TRBJ1-5
D gene: .
V gene: TRBV18
CDR3 protein: CASSPARDGQPQHF
CDR3 DNA: TGTGCCAGCTCACCAGCCAGGGATGGTCAGCCCCAGCATTTT

clone size: once
J gene: TRBJ1-2
D gene: .
V gene: TRBV28
CDR3 protein: CASSLSQYGYTF
CDR3 DNA: TGTGCCAGCAGTTTATCCCAATATGGCTACACCTTC

clone size: once
J gene: TRBJ2-7
D gene: .
V gene: TRBV6-5
CDR3 protein: CASSYSKWAATEQYF
CDR3 DNA: TGTGCCAGCAGTTACTCGAAATGGGCAGCTACGGAGCAGTACTTC

clone size: many
J gene: TRBJ1-1
D gene: TRBD1
V gene: TRBV2
CDR3 protein: CASTKEGQGASEAFF
CDR3 DNA: TGTGCCAGCACTAAAGAGGGACAGGGGGCTTCTGAAGCTTTCTTT

clone size: once
J gene: TRBJ1-1
D gene: .
V gene: TRBV28
CDR3 protein: CASCGGWNTEAFF
CDR3 DNA: TGTGCCAGCTGTGGGGGCTGGAACACTGAAGCTTTCTTT

clone size: .
J gene: TRBJ2-3
D gene: TRBD2
V gene: TRBV5-1
CDR3 protein: CASSSRQRGGADTQYF
CDR3 DNA: TGCGCCAGCAGCTCCCGCCAGCGGGGGGGCGCAGATACGCAGTATTTT

clone size: .
J gene: TRBJ2-7
D gene: TRBD1
V gene: TRBV10-1
CDR3 protein: CASSEGGQGSYEQYF
CDR3 DNA: TGCGCCAGCAGTGAAGGGGGACAGGGATCCTACGAGCAGTACTTC

clone size: .
J gene: TRBJ1-6
D gene: TRBD1
V gene: TRBV5-5
CDR3 protein: CASSHAGTGRNSPLHF
CDR3 DNA: TGTGCCAGCAGCCACGCCGGGACAGGGAGGAATTCACCCCTCCACTTT

clone size: .
J gene: TRBJ2-1
D gene: TRBD2
V gene: TRBV6-5
CDR3 protein: CASSYSRGTRSHEQFF
CDR3 DNA: TGTGCCAGCAGTTACTCGAGAGGGACTAGAAGCCATGAGCAGTTCTTC

clone size: .
J gene: TRBJ1-5
D gene: .
V gene: TRBV7-4
CDR3 protein: CASSFGSLTQHF
CDR3 DNA: TGTGCCAGCAGCTTTGGCAGTTTAACCCAGCATTTT

clone size: once
J gene: TRBJ2-5
D gene: .
V gene: TRBV5-8
CDR3 protein: CASSFWGPRETQYF
CDR3 DNA: TGTGCCAGCAGCTTTTGGGGGCCGAGGGAGACCCAGTACTTC

clone size: .
J gene: TRBJ1-4
D gene: .
V gene: TRBV13
CDR3 protein: CASSPGRGIEKLFF
CDR3 DNA: TGTGCCAGCAGCCCGGGGCGGGGTATTGAAAAACTGTTTTTT

clone size: .
J gene: TRBJ1-5
D gene: .
V gene: TRBV25-1
CDR3 protein: CASSGAGNQPQHF
CDR3 DNA: TGTGCCAGCAGTGGGGCAGGCAATCAGCCCCAGCATTTT

clone size: .
J gene: TRBJ1-2
D gene: .
V gene: TRBV5-1
CDR3 protein: CASSPEGWAIHF
CDR3 DNA: TGCGCCAGCAGCCCAGAAGGATGGGCGATCCACTTC

clone size: once
J gene: TRBJ1-4
D gene: .
V gene: TRBV7-8
CDR3 protein: CASSRAGDREKLFF
CDR3 DNA: TGTGCCAGCAGCCGCGCAGGGGATCGTGAAAAACTGTTTTTT

clone size: once
J gene: TRBJ1-1
D gene: .
V gene: TRBV15
CDR3 protein: CATSRDREAEAFF
CDR3 DNA: TGTGCCACCAGCAGAGACAGAGAGGCTGAAGCTTTCTTT

clone size: .
J gene: TRBJ1-5
D gene: .
V gene: TRBV28
CDR3 protein: CASDLGVQPQHF
CDR3 DNA: TGTGCCAGCGACCTAGGGGTTCAGCCCCAGCATTTT

clone size: .
J gene: TRBJ2-2
D gene: .
V gene: TRBV30
CDR3 protein: CAWSVQSQGHTGELFF
CDR3 DNA: TGTGCCTGGAGTGTACAGAGTCAAGGTCATACCGGGGAGCTGTTTTTT

clone size: .
J gene: TRBJ2-7
D gene: .
V gene: TRBV5-5
CDR3 protein: CASSFASQQEQYF
CDR3 DNA: TGTGCCAGCAGCTTTGCTAGCCAGCAGGAGCAGTACTTC

clone size: .
J gene: TRBJ2-4
D gene: TRBD1
V gene: TRBV28
CDR3 protein: CASRLTGGQNIQYF
CDR3 DNA: TGTGCCAGCAGACTGACAGGGGGCCAAAACATTCAGTACTTC

clone size: .
J gene: TRBJ2-1
D gene: TRBD2
V gene: TRBV2
CDR3 protein: CASSEGTSGNEQFF
CDR3 DNA: TGTGCCAGCAGTGAGGGGACTAGCGGTAATGAGCAGTTCTTC

clone size: .
J gene: TRBJ2-7
D gene: .
V gene: TRBV7-8
CDR3 protein: CASSYGLSYEQYF
CDR3 DNA: TGTGCCAGCAGTTATGGACTTTCCTACGAGCAGTACTTC

clone size: .
J gene: TRBJ1-2
D gene: TRBD1
V gene: TRBV6-2/TRBV6-3
CDR3 protein: CASSQKMGQMSYGYTF
CDR3 DNA: TGTGCCAGCAGTCAGAAAATGGGACAGATGTCCTATGGCTACACCTTC

clone size: .
J gene: TRBJ1-5
D gene: TRBD1
V gene: TRBV18
CDR3 protein: CASSPGQSNQPQHF
CDR3 DNA: TGTGCCAGCTCACCGGGACAGAGCAATCAGCCCCAGCATTTT

clone size: .
J gene: TRBJ2-1
D gene: .
V gene: TRBV3-1/TRBV3-2
CDR3 protein: CASSQVGTRGLNEQFF
CDR3 DNA: TGTGCCAGCAGCCAAGTGGGCACCCGTGGGCTCAATGAGCAGTTCTTC

clone size: once
J gene: TRBJ2-3
D gene: TRBD2
V gene: TRBV29-1
CDR3 protein: CSVELAGSSTDTQYF
CDR3 DNA: TGCAGCGTTGAGTTAGCGGGGAGCTCGACAGATACGCAGTATTTT

clone size: once
J gene: TRBJ2-1
D gene: TRBD1
V gene: TRBV7-9
CDR3 protein: CASSLMDRNNEQFF
CDR3 DNA: TGTGCCAGCAGCTTAATGGACAGGAACAATGAGCAGTTCTTC

clone size: .
J gene: TRBJ2-7
D gene: TRBD1
V gene: TRBV28
CDR3 protein: CASRTGEPYEQYF
CDR3 DNA: TGTGCCAGTCGGACAGGGGAACCCTACGAGCAGTACTTC

clone size: .
J gene: TRBJ2-2
D gene: .
V gene: TRBV5-8
CDR3 protein: CASRSGRGYTGELFF
CDR3 DNA: TGTGCCAGCAGGTCGGGGAGAGGATACACCGGGGAGCTGTTTTTT